A selection of T cell receptor beta chains follows, all from one sample in a study of brain T cells in children with intractable seizures. Libraries were prepared by immunoSEQ multiplex PCR; TCRdb keeps only in-frame clonotypes and omits some of them. The sample comprises hundreds of thousands of clones, roughly 92% of which are singletons, and 5.7% rests with the top ten. This material consisted of peripheral blood, taken 4 to 6 months after surgery. All receptors derive from a boy younger than two with tuberous sclerosis and intractable seizures. The CDR3 runs from the conserved cysteine through the conserved F or W. A D gene is named only where the DNA matches it firmly. Clone size appears in some rows only: once, few, many, or a class for an expanded clone.

clone_size | d_call | j_call | v_call | cdr3_nt | cdr3_aa
NA | NA | TRBJ2-5 | TRBV7-9 | TGTGCCAGCAGCTTGACACCACAAGAGACCCAGTACTTC | CASSLTPQETQYF
NA | TRBD2 | TRBJ2-5 | TRBV9 | TGTGCCAGACCCCGGGGGGGCGGGGAGACCCAGTACTTC | CARPRGGGETQYF
once | NA | TRBJ2-5 | TRBV9 | TGTGCCAGCAGCGTAGCCCCCTTGCAAGAGACCCAGTACTTC | CASSVAPLQETQYF
NA | TRBD2 | TRBJ2-1 | TRBV28 | TGTGCCAGCAGTCCCTCCCGGACTAGCGGGAGGGATGAGCAGTTCTTC | CASSPSRTSGRDEQFF
NA | NA | TRBJ1-1 | TRBV30 | TGTGCCTGGAGTCCGGGGTCCTCGGGTACTGAAGCTTTCTTT | CAWSPGSSGTEAFF
NA | NA | TRBJ2-2 | TRBV24-1 | TGTGCCACCAGTTACGGATACACCGGGGAGCTGTTTTTT | CATSYGYTGELFF
NA | NA | TRBJ1-6 | TRBV30 | TGTGCCTGGAGAATTAGACAGAGTGATTCACCCCTCCACTTT | CAWRIRQSDSPLHF
NA | NA | TRBJ2-5 | TRBV3-1/TRBV3-2 | TGTGCCAGCAGCCACCTTCAAGAGACCCAGTACTTC | CASSHLQETQYF
NA | NA | TRBJ2-1 | TRBV7-3 | TGTGCCAGCAGCTTAGAGGGAAATGAGCAGTTCTTC | CASSLEGNEQFF
NA | NA | TRBJ1-1 | TRBV5-1 | TGCGCCAGCAGCGTGGAGACAGCGAGCACTGAAGCTTTCTTT | CASSVETASTEAFF